This entry features one T cell receptor beta chain sequence. In its sample, this clonotype was seen many times. Its antigen remains undetermined. No qualities accompany the bases; no much larger clone lies one base away. This record comes from a study of molecular identifiers for immune sequencing clone quantification (dated by TCRdb to the late 2010s). A note on the overall study: For a replicate experiment, RNA from around 20,000 or 100,000 naive CD8 T cells was divided into five aliquots, of which four were sequenced. CD8 T cells were used in a methods study to benchmark molecular-identifier clustering-based TCR repertoire sequencing (MIDCIRS) and TCR RNA copy counting. Broader findings and caveats from the paper: Spiked-in Jurkat TCR RNA equal to a single cell's worth was reported to be detectable even within 1,200,000 naive CD8 T cells. Identical TCR molecules sharing a barcode could cause highly expanded clone sizes to be underestimated. Naive libraries contained spiked-in Jurkat TCR RNA (around ten copies' worth), which is not part of the donor repertoire. Modeling estimated around 3 recovered TCR RNA copies per cell, compared with about 10 by digital PCR, which implies roughly 29% capture efficiency. In CMV-specific effector cells, clones with more than 20 RNA copies contained over 99% of molecules, whereas in naive cells such clones contained under 1% of molecules. Without barcode sub-clustering, chimeric consensus sequences inflated TCR diversity; chimeras reached as high as 47%.

Libraries of naive CD8 T cells were built from anywhere between about 17,000 and 1,000,000 sorted cells, with 10%, 30% or 50% of the purified RNA used. On a BD FACSAria II, naive CD8 T cells were FACS-sorted as CD8+CD4-CCR7+CD45RA+ and collected into RLT Plus buffer. Approximately nine TCR copies' worth of Jurkat RNA were spiked into roughly 20,000-1,000,000 naive CD8 T cell samples to test detection sensitivity. CD8 T cells were enriched using RosetteSep CD8+ T Cell Enrichment Cocktail and Ficoll-Paque, and the enriched cells then underwent ACK red cell lysis. Library preparation was by PCR. Sequencing was performed on a NextSeq 500. Bulk TCR libraries were generated as previously described, with the TCR primers listed in Table S5 used. The Qiagen AllPrep DNA/RNA kit was used to purify total RNA. Before analysis, reads from multiple sequencing runs of one library were combined. The original pipeline was this. Reads were retained only if the reads had an exact TCR constant sequence, and the retained reads were trimmed to 150 nt and grouped according to their 12-nt molecular barcodes. Reads within each barcode group were sub-clustered using a 15% Levenshtein threshold, and quality-weighted consensus sequences were constructed for each RNA molecule. Non-functional sequences were discarded, and so were lower-count sequences lying one edit away from another sequence. On the basis of fitting two negative binomial distributions, barcode sub-clusters with fewer than 20% of the maximum read count were discarded. TCRdb redid the processing of the public reads, applying fastp at Q25 and MiXCR, and retained in-frame beta chains. All rows with the same CDR3 protein become a single entry with the most common DNA and genes. What appears here as the V and J calls and clone size reflects TCRdb's work, not the paper's. In all, the sample holds around 300,000 distinct CDR3 sequences, and roughly 24% of those were seen once. The ten largest clones capture roughly 0.7% of the sample.

V was cut back by 4 bases and J by 5 bases, leaving a gap of 5 bases between them. The CDR3 sequence holds 12 residues, the cysteine and phenylalanine included. The DNA shown is the 36-base CDR3, in frame from base 1. The sequence is built from TRBV12-3 or TRBV12-4 and TRBJ2-2; the D gene cannot be named for sure. Sequences were obtained from naive CD8+ T cells from blood, with Jurkat cell RNA spiked in. This specimen's cell subset or site label, interpreted: FACS-sorted CD8+CD4-CCR7+CD45RA+ naive T cells. The receptor's source is a human donor in good health. Some libraries in this study had Jurkat cell RNA spiked in. The base sequence is TGTGCCAGCAGTTCCCGTACCGGGGAGCTGTTTTTT. Its translation is CASSSRTGELFF.